This T cell receptor beta chain was found in a study of blood T cells in healthy people across ages. This clonotype has more than one count but fewer than ten. Primers used in a second PCR of roughly 6 to 12 cycles were a sample-barcoded 5' primer and a J-beta primer mix. TCRdb re-called the 5' RACE reads through MiXCR, storing one row per CDR3 protein. This sample has 600,000 to 850,000 distinct CDR3 sequences, with roughly 25% found just once. The same sample was also used in a study of T cells of mothers and their children. That work states: All RNA that had been extracted was used for cDNA synthesis at around 1.4 ug per 15 ul.

This receptor was taken from a boy aged 5-17 years in good health. What was sequenced was blood.

CDR3 in amino acids: CASSQEGTSGGQETQYF. Written as DNA, the CDR3 is TGTGCCAGCAGCCAAGAGGGGACTAGCGGGGGACAAGAGACCCAGTACTTC. The rearrangement links TRBV3-1 to TRBJ2-5; 14 bases are a match to TRBD2. CDR1 LGHDT and CDR2 YNNKEL come from the germline V gene (reference sequence). The CDR3 loop spans 17 amino acids. V gave up 0 bases and J gave up 2 bases; unmatched junction bases: 2.